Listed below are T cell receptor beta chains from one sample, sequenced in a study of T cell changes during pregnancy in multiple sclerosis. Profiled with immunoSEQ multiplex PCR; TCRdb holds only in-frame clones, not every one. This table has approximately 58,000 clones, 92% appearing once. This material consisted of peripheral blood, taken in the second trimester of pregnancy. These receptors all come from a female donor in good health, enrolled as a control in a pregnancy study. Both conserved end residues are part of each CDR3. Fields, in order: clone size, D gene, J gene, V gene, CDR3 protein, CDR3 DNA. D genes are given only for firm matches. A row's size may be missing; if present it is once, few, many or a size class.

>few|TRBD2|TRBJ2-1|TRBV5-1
CASSSGFAWEGNEDEQFF
TGCGCCAGCAGCTCTGGATTTGCGTGGGAGGGCAATGAAGATGAGCAGTTCTTC
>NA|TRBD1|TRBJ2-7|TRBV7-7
CASSWDRDSEQYF
TGTGCTAGCAGCTGGGACAGGGACAGTGAGCAGTACTTC
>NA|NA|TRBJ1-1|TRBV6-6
CASGGGFITEAFF
TGTGCCAGCGGCGGGGGGTTTATAACTGAAGCTTTCTTT
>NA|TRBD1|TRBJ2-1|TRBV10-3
CAISPDRVQFF
TGTGCCATCAGCCCTGACAGGGTGCAGTTCTTC
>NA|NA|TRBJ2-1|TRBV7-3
CASSPSGNGWQFF
TGTGCCAGCAGCCCGAGCGGAAATGGATGGCAGTTCTTC
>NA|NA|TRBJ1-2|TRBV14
CASSQATGKSYGYTF
TGTGCCAGCAGCCAAGCTACCGGGAAAAGCTATGGCTACACCTTC
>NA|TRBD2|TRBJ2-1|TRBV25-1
CASGPKSGSTNEQFF
TGTGCCAGCGGCCCCAAAAGCGGGAGCACAAATGAGCAGTTCTTC
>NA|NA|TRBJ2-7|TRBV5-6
CASSLTVNYEQYF
TGTGCCAGCAGCTTGACAGTGAACTACGAGCAGTACTTC
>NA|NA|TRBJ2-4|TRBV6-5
CASSYSILAKNIQYF
TGTGCCAGCAGTTACAGCATCCTAGCCAAAAACATTCAGTACTTC
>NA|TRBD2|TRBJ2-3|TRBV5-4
CASSLQAGVILDTQYF
TGTGCCAGCAGCCTCCAAGCGGGGGTCATCTTAGATACGCAGTATTTT
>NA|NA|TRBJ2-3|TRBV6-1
CASTEGSSGLDTQYF
TGTGCCAGCACTGAAGGGAGTAGCGGATTAGATACGCAGTATTTT
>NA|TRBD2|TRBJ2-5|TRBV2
CASSELEAGGLETQYF
TGTGCCAGCAGTGAACTTGAAGCGGGGGGGCTTGAGACCCAGTACTTC
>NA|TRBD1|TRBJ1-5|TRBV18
CASSPGQGGAGQPQHF
TGTGCCAGCTCACCCGGACAGGGGGGGGCCGGGCAGCCCCAGCATTTT
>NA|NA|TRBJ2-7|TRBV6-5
CASSSITGGYEQYF
TGTGCCAGCAGTTCAATTACCGGGGGCTACGAGCAGTACTTC
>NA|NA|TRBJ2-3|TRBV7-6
CASTSGGSTDTQYF
TGTGCCAGCACCTCGGGGGGCAGCACAGATACGCAGTATTTT
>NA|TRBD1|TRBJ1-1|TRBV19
CASSTRDRVSEAFF
TGTGCCAGTAGTACCCGGGACAGGGTCTCTGAAGCTTTCTTT
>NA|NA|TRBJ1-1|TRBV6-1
CASRRDPRGGTEAFF
TGTGCCAGCCGCCGGGACCCCCGAGGGGGCACTGAAGCTTTCTTT
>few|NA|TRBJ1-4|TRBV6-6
CASSYSGQTNEKLFF
TGTGCCAGCAGTTACTCGGGGCAAACTAATGAAAAACTGTTTTTT
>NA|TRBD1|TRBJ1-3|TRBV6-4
CASIVPGQSLSGNTIYF
TGTGCCAGCATCGTACCGGGACAGAGCCTCTCTGGAAACACCATATATTTT
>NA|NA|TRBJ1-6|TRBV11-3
CASSKTSSYNSPLHF
TGTGCCAGCAGCAAGACAAGCTCCTATAATTCACCCCTCCACTTT
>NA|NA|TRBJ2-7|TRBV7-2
CASSYYYEQYF
TGTGCCAGCAGTTACTACTACGAGCAGTACTTC
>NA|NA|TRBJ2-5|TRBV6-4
CASSGGPQETQYF
TGTGCCAGCAGTGGGGGGCCCCAAGAGACCCAGTACTTC
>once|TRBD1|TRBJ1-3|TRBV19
CASSKRTGVSGNTIYF
TGTGCCAGTAGTAAACGGACAGGGGTCTCTGGAAACACCATATATTTT
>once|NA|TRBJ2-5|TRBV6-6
CASSTSDRRGTQYF
TGTGCCAGCAGTACCTCGGACAGGCGGGGGACCCAGTACTTC
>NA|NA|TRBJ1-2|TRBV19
CASSIADSSRLVGIGYTF
TGTGCCAGTAGTATAGCTGACAGCAGTCGCCTTGTTGGAATTGGCTACACCTTC
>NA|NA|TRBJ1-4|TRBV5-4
CASSLFGTTNEKPFF
TGTGCCAGCAGCTTGTTCGGTACAACTAATGAAAAACCGTTTTTT
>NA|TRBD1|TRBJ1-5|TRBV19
CASTETGLNQPQHF
TGTGCCAGTACAGAGACAGGGCTAAATCAGCCCCAGCATTTT
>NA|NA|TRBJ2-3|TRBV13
CASSSLQEGGDTQYF
TGTGCCAGCAGCTCCTTACAGGAGGGCGGGGATACGCAGTATTTT
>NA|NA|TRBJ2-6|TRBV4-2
CASSQATRGSGANVLTF
TGTGCCAGCAGCCAAGCTACAAGGGGTTCTGGGGCCAACGTCCTGACTTTC
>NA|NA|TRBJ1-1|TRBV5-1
CASSETVNMNTEAFF
TGCGCCAGCAGTGAGACAGTCAACATGAACACTGAAGCTTTCTTT
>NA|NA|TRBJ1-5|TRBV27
CASSRILGKGNQPQHF
TGTGCCAGCAGCCGGATTTTGGGGAAGGGGAATCAGCCCCAGCATTTT
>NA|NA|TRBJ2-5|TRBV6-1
CASSQGPRSGETQYF
TGTGCCAGCAGTCAAGGCCCTAGATCAGGGGAGACCCAGTACTTC
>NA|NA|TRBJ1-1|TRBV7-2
CASSFYGTEAFF
TGTGCCAGCAGCTTCTACGGGACTGAAGCTTTCTTT
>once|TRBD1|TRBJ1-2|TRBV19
CASSISSGQGNYGYTF
TGTGCCAGTAGTATAAGCTCAGGACAGGGAAACTATGGCTACACCTTC
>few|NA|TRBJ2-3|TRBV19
CASSITGSSTDTQYF
TGTGCCAGTAGTATTACCGGGTCTAGCACAGATACGCAGTATTTT
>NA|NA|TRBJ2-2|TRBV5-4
CASSPRIAGELFF
TGTGCCAGCAGCCCGAGGATCGCCGGGGAGCTGTTTTTT
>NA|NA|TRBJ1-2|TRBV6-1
CASSEAWERYTF
TGTGCCAGCAGTGAAGCGTGGGAGAGGTACACCTTC
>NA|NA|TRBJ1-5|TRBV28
CASSVQVRNQPQHF
TGTGCCAGCAGTGTACAGGTGCGCAATCAGCCCCAGCATTTT
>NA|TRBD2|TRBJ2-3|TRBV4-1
CASSRPTSGSSTDTQYF
TGCGCCAGCAGCCGCCCGACTAGCGGGAGTTCGACAGATACGCAGTATTTT
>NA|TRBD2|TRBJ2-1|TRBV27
CASRGGGRRNEQFF
TGTGCCAGCCGGGGGGGCGGGAGAAGGAATGAGCAGTTCTTC
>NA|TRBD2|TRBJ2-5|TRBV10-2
CASRRTSGGTTETQYF
TGCGCCAGCAGAAGGACTAGCGGGGGGACAACAGAGACCCAGTACTTC
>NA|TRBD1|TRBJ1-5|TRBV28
CASSFGDDGTGGRHF
TGTGCCAGCAGTTTTGGCGATGACGGGACAGGGGGTAGGCATTTT
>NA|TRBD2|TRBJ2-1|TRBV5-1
CASSLEGSSGGALYLYNEQFF
TGCGCCAGCAGCTTGGAGGGGTCTAGCGGGGGGGCGTTATACCTCTACAATGAGCAGTTCTTC
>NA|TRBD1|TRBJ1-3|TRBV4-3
CASSRDGTASNTIYF
TGCGCCAGCAGCCGGGATGGGACAGCGTCAAACACCATATATTTT
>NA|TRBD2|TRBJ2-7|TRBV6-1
CASSEVAGGSYEQYF
TGTGCCAGCAGTGAAGTAGCGGGGGGTTCCTACGAGCAGTACTTC
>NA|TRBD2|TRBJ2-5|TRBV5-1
CASSRAGLAGVSSGGTQYF
TGCGCCAGCAGCCGTGCGGGACTAGCGGGAGTATCGTCTGGCGGGACCCAGTACTTC
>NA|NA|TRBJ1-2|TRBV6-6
CASSYGVTGFGYTF
TGTGCCAGCAGTTACGGGGTTACAGGGTTTGGCTACACCTTC
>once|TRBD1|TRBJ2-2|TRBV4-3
CASSRQTGDTGELFF
TGCGCCAGCAGCCGCCAGACAGGGGACACCGGGGAGCTGTTTTTT
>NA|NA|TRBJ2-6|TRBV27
CASSLTPGPRSGANVLTF
TGTGCCAGCAGTTTAACCCCCGGTCCCCGCTCTGGGGCCAACGTCCTGACTTTC
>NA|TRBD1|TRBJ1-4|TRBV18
CASSPGARQGNEKLFF
TGTGCCAGCTCACCAGGTGCACGACAGGGGAATGAAAAACTGTTTTTT
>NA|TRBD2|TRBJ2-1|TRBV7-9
CASRPGLESTYNEQFF
TGTGCCAGCAGGCCGGGACTAGAAAGCACGTACAATGAGCAGTTCTTC
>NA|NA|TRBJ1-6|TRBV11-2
CASSLERQDNSPLHF
TGTGCCAGCAGCTTAGAAAGGCAGGATAATTCACCCCTCCACTTT